This TCR beta chain was sequenced during a study of regulatory T cells in long-lasting Graves disease. Study-wide results and limits: With persistent disease, TRBV28, TRBJ1-2 and TRBJ2-5 were the favored segments.

This clonotype was recorded many times. The antigen remains undetermined. Through Arm-PCR of CDR3 regions and iRepertoire HTBI primers, TCR beta libraries were built. TCRdb used MiXCR to reprocess the multiplex PCR reads, holding one entry per CDR3 protein. The table records under 450,000 distinct CDR3 sequences, about 23% of them present only once. The CDR3 length is 17 residues. Germline CDR1 is MDHEN and CDR2 is SYDVKM. V lost 3 bases and J lost 2, with 17 bases in between. Time point indicated: persistent/refractory GD, antithyroid drugs over 5 years with positive TRAb. Following extraction of RNA from PBMCs, that RNA was used to make the TCR library. A peripheral blood sample, 8 to 10 milliliters in volume, was drawn into EDTA tubes.

V gene TRBV28 combines with J gene TRBJ1-5; tentatively, D is TRBD1 (6 bases). The source is a woman between 35 and 50 years old with Graves disease. The sample was peripheral blood mononuclear cells (PBMCs), taken when the disease was refractory, from a patient treated with antithyroid drugs. CDR3: CASSLYGGPRGNQPQHF. CDR3 nucleotides: TGTGCCAGCAGTTTGTATGGGGGGCCTAGGGGCAATCAGCCCCAGCATTTT.